This T cell receptor beta chain is from a study of glioma-infiltrating T cells. Ten or more counts support this clonotype. Its specificity is unknown. The iRepertoire nested amplicon-rescue multiplex PCR amplified TCR alpha and beta CDR3s from RNA. Using its own MiXCR run on the multiplex PCR reads, TCRdb lists one record per CDR3 protein. This table holds approximately 120,000 distinct CDR3 sequences, 20% to 25% found once. The CDR3 extends over 13 amino acids. CDR1 is LGHNA, CDR2 YSLEER, per germline. V was shortened by 2 bases and J by 7 bases, with 12 bases between the two germline ends. Broader study findings: Non-neoplastic patients had below-expected tissue-blood divergence, while all gliomas exceeded expectation.

Sequencing was performed on glioma tissue, nonneoplastic brain tissue, or PBMCs (not recorded which). This TCR was recovered from a human donor with low-grade glioma or glioblastoma, undergoing nonglioma brain surgery, or in good health (not recorded which). V gene TRBV4-3 combines with J gene TRBJ2-7; D possibly corresponds to TRBD1 (7 bases). The CDR3 DNA follows: TGCGCCAGCAGCCAACCCCCAGGGGGGGAGCAGTACTTC. Its translation is CASSQPPGGEQYF.